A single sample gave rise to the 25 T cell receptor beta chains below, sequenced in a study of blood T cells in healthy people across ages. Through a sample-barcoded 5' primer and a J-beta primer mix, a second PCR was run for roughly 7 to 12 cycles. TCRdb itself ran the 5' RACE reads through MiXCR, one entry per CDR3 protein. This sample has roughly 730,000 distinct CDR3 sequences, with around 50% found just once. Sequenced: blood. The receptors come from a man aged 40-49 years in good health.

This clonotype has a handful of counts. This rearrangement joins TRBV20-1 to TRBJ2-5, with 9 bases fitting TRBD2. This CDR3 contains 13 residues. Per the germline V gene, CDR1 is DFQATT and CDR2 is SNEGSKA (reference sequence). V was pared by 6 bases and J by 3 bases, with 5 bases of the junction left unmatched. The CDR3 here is CSAERGAEETQYF. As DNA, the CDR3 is TGCAGTGCCGAGCGGGGGGCCGAAGAGACCCAGTACTTC.

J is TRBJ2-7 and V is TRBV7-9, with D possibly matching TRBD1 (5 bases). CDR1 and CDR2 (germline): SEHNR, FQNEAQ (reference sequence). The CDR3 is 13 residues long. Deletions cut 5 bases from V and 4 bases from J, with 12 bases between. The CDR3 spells CASSPKGQYEQYF. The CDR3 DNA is TGTGCCAGCAGCCCGAAGGGGCAGTACGAGCAGTACTTC.

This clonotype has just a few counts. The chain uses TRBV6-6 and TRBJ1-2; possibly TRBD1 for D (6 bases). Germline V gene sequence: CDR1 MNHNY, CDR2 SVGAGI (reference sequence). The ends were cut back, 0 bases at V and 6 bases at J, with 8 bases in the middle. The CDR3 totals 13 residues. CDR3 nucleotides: TGTGCCAGCAGTTACTCCGGGGGCGATGGCTACACCTTC. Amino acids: CASSYSGGDGYTF.

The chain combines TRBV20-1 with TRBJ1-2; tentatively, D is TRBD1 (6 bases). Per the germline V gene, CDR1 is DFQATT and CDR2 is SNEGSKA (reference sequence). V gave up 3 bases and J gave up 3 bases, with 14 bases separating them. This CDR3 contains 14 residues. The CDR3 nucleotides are TGCAGTGCTAGGGGACAAATTTGGGACTATGGCTACACCTTC. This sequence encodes CSARGQIWDYGYTF.

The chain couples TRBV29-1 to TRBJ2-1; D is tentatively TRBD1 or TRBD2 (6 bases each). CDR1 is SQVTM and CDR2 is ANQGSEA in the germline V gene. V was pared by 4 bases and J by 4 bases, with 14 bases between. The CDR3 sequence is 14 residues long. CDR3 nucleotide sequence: TGCAGCGTTGTGTCGGGGGCAGGATACAATGAGCAGTTCTTC. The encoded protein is CSVVSGAGYNEQFF.

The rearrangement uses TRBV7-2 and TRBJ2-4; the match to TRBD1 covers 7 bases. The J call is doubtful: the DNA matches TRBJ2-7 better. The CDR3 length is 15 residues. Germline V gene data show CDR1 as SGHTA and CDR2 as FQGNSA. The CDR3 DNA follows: TGTGCCAGCAGCTTAGCCCCTTCAGGGGGACACGAGCAGTACTTC. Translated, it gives CASSLAPSGGHEQYF.

The CDR3 sequence is CSASPAGDIYEQFF. Written as DNA, the CDR3 is TGCAGTGCTAGTCCCGCGGGAGATATCTATGAGCAGTTCTTC. J is TRBJ2-1 and V is TRBV20-1; 7 bases are shared with TRBD2. J lost 8 bases, V lost 3 bases, and 10 bases had no gene match. The germline CDR1 and CDR2 sequences are DFQATT and SNEGSKA (reference sequence). The CDR3 consists of 14 residues.

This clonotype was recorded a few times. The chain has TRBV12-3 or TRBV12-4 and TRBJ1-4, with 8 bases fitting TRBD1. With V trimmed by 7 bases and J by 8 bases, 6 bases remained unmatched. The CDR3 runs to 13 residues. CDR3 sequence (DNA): TGTGCCAGCACAAGGACAGGGTACGAAAAACTGTTTTTT. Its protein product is CASTRTGYEKLFF.

The CDR3 here is CASSQQGTQYF. CDR3 nucleotide sequence: TGTGCCAGCAGCCAACAGGGAACGCAGTATTTT. The chain links TRBV7-9 to TRBJ2-3; D is perhaps TRBD1 (6 bases). The V end lost 5 bases, the J end lost 9 bases, and 9 bases lay between the germline ends. The CDR3 sequence is 11 residues long. Germline CDR1 and CDR2: SEHNR and FQNEAQ (reference sequence).

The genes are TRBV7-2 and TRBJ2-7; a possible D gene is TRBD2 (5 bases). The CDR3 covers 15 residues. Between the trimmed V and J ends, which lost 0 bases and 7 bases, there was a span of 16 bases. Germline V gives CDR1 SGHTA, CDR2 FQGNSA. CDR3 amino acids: CASSLAHTETIEQYF. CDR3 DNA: TGTGCCAGCAGCTTAGCCCACACAGAGACTATAGAGCAGTACTTC.

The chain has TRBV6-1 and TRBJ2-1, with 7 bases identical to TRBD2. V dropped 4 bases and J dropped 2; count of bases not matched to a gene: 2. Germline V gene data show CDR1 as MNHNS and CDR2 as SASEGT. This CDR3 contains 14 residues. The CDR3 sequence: CASSGGGPYNEQFF. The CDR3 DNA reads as TGTGCCAGCAGTGGCGGGGGTCCCTACAATGAGCAGTTCTTC.

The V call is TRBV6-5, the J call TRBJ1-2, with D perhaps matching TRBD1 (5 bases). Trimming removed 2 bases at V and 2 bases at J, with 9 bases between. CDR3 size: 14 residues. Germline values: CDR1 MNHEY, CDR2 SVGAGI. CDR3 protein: CASSYGAENYGYTF. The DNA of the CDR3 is TGTGCCAGCAGTTACGGGGCAGAGAACTATGGCTACACCTTC.

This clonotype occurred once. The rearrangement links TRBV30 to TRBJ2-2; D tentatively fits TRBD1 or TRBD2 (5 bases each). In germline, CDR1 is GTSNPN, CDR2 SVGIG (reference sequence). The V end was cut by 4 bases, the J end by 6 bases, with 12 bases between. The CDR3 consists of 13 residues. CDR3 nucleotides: TGTGCCTGGACCATGCCGGGACCCGGGGAGCTGTTTTTT. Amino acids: CAWTMPGPGELFF.

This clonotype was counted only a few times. The CDR3 loop reads CASGSNNEQFF. CDR3 bases: TGTGCTAGTGGTTCGAACAATGAGCAGTTCTTC. The chain combines TRBV12-5 with TRBJ2-1; D ambiguous. CDR1 LGHNT and CDR2 FRNRAP come from the germline V gene. This CDR3 is 11 amino acids long. Trimming stripped 4 bases from V and 5 bases from J, with 3 bases between.

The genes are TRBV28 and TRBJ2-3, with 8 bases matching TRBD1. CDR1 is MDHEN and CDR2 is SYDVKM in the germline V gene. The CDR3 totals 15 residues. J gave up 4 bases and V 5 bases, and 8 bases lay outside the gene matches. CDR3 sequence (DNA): TGTGCCAGCAGTCCCTCGGACAGGGCGGCAGATACGCAGTATTTT. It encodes CASSPSDRAADTQYF. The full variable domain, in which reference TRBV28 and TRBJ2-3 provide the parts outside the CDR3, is DVKVTQSSRYLVKRTGEKVFLECVQDMDHENMFWYRQDPGLGLRLIYFSYDVKMKEKGDIPEGYSVSREKKERFSLILESASTNQTSMYLCASSPSDRAADTQYFGPGTRLTVL.

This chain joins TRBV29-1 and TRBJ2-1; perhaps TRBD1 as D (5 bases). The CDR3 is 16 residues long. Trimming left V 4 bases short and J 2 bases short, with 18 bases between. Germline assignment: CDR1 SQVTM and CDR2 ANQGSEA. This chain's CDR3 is CSVGTSGSLPYNEQFF. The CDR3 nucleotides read TGCAGCGTTGGAACTTCAGGGTCCTTACCCTACAATGAGCAGTTCTTC.

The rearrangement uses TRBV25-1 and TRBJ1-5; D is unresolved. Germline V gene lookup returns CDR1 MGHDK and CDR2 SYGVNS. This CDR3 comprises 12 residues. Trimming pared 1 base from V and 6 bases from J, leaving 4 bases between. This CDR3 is CASSEFGQPQHF. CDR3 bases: TGTGCCAGCAGTGAATTCGGTCAGCCCCAGCATTTT.

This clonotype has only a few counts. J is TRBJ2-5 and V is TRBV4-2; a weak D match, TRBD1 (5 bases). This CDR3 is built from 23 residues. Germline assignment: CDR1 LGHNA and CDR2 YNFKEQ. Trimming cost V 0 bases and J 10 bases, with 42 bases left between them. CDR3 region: CASSQDRNLGAPWYYVPGMIQYF. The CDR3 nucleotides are TGTGCCAGCAGCCAAGATCGGAACTTAGGGGCGCCATGGTATTACGTCCCTGGGATGATCCAGTACTTC.

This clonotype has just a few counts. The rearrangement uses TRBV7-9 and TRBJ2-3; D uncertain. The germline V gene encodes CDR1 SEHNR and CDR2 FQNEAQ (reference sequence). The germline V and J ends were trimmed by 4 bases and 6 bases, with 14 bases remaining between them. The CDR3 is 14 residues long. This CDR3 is CASSSIPMTDTQYF. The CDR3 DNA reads TGTGCCAGCAGCTCGATCCCGATGACCGATACGCAGTATTTT.

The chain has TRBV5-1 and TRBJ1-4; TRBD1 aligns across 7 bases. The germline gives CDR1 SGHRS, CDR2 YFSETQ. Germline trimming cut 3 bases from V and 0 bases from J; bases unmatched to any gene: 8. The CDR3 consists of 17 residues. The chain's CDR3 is CASSWGTVQATNEKLFF. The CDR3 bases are TGCGCCAGCAGCTGGGGGACAGTCCAGGCAACTAATGAAAAACTGTTTTTT.

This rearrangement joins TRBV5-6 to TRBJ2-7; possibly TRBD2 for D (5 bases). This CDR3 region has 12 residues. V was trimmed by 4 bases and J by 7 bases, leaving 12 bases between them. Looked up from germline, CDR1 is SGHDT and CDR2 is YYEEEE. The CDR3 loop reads CASSKERGEQYF. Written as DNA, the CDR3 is TGTGCCAGCAGCAAAGAGAGAGGGGAGCAGTACTTC.

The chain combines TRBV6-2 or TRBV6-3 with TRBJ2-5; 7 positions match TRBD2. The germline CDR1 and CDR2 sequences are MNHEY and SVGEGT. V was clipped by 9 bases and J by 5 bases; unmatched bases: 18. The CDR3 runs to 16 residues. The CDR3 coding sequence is TGTGCCAGTATAAGAAGGGGAGGGAGGCCGTCGGAGACCCAGTACTTC. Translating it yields CASIRRGGRPSETQYF.

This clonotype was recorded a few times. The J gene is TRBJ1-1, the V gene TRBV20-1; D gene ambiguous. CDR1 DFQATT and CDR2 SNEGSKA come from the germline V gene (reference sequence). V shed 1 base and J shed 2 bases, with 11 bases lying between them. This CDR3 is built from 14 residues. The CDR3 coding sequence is TGCAGTGCTAGAGGTGACCAGAGTAACACTGAAGCTTTCTTT. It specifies CSARGDQSNTEAFF.

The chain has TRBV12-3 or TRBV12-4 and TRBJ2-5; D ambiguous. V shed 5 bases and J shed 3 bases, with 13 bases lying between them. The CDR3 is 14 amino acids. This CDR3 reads CASSLPWSKETQYF. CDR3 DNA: TGTGCCAGCAGTCTCCCTTGGTCCAAAGAGACCCAGTACTTC.

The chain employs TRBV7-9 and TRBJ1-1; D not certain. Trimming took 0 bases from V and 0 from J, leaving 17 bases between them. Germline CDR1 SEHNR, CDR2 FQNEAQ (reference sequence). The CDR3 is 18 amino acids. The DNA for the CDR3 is TGTGCCAGCAGCTTAGCGAGGTGGTTTGGGGTCATGAACACTGAAGCTTTCTTT. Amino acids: CASSLARWFGVMNTEAFF. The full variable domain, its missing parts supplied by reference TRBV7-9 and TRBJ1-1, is DTGVSQNPRHKITKRGQNVTFRCDPISEHNRLYWYRQTLGQGPEFLTYFQNEAQLEKSRLLSDRFSAERPKGSFSTLEIQRTEQGDSAMYLCASSLARWFGVMNTEAFFGQGTRLTVV.